Below, one T cell receptor beta chain is given with its context. Its antigen is unknown. This entry belongs to a study of T cell responses to AZD1222 COVID-19 vaccine. Study as a whole: Pooling of second doses given at about 4 or about 12 weeks was done. General study findings and limits: Breadth and depth of Spike-specific TCRs rose after two AZD1222 doses. CD4 TCRs covered the whole spike, strongest at regions 160-218 and 743-854. After the peak T cell response, and only then, were repertoires sampled.

The CDR3 covers 14 residues. The germline CDR1 and CDR2 sequences are SGHDN and FVKESK. V shed 4 bases and J shed 4 bases, with 10 bases lying between them. The protocol was immunoSEQ multiplex PCR, while the TCRdb copy is restricted to in-frame clones and leaves out a portion. The repertoire has 180,000 or so clones, 85% to 90% of them found once; the top ten carry approximately 8%. The sequenced sample was peripheral blood, obtained on day 0 of AZD1222 vaccination. The gene calls are TRBV14 and TRBJ2-2; D gene uncertain. The source is an adult in good health. CDR3 nucleotide sequence: TGTGCCAGCAGCCCCGTAATTTCCACCGGGGAGCTGTTTTTT. This gives the protein CASSPVISTGELFF.